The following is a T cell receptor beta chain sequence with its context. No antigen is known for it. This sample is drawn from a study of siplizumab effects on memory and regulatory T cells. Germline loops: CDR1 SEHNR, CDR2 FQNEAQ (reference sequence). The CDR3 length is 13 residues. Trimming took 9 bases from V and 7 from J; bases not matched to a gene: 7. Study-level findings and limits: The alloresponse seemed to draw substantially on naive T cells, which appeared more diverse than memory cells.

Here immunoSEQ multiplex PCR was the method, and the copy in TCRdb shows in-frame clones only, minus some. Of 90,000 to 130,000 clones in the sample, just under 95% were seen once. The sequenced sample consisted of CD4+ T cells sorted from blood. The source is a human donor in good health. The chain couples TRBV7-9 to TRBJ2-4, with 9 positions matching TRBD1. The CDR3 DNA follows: TGTGCCAGGCCCACAGGGGGCATTAACATTCAGTACTTC. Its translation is CARPTGGINIQYF.